This paragraph reports one T cell receptor (beta chain). The antigen remains unidentified. Via MiXCR, TCRdb re-called the RACE reads, giving one row per CDR3 protein. The table lists 95,000 to 150,000 distinct CDR3 sequences, roughly 14% of them singletons. This record comes from a study of human T cells and chemical hapten exposure. Study findings and constraints: The number of TCRs over 1 in 1000 frequency stayed unchanged after DPC. The immune response of these alopecia patients might not match healthy individuals'.

The germline V gene encodes CDR1 LGHNT and CDR2 FRNRAP. The CDR3 length is 13 residues. Trimming took off 8 bases at V and 6 bases at J, with 16 bases between the two ends. Time point described: pre-sensitization, week 0. Treatment described: therapeutic diphenylcyclopropenone sensitization with weekly scalp DPC. Blood, whole and unfractionated, served as the source for total RNA extraction. The receptor was derived from a young woman with alopecia areata. Some clones in this sample may be carry-over from other donors' samples. The starting material was whole blood, obtained in connection with sensitization to the hapten diphenylcyclopropenone (DPC). The rearrangement links TRBV12-5 to TRBJ1-1; D is uncertain. For the CDR3, the DNA is TGTGCTAGTAGTCCCACCGGTGCCGCTGAAGCTTTCTTT. Translation: CASSPTGAAEAFF. The entire variable domain, with the rest obtained from reference TRBV12-5 and TRBJ1-1, is as follows: DARVTQTPRHKVTEMGQEVTMRCQPILGHNTVFWYRQTMMQGLELLAYFRNRAPLDDSGMPKDRFSAEMPDATLATLKIQPSEPRDSAVYFCASSPTGAAEAFFGQGTRLTVV.